Shown below are 2 T cell receptor beta chains from a single sample sequenced in a study of blood T cell repertoires in COVID-19. Profiled with immunoSEQ multiplex PCR; TCRdb holds only in-frame clones, not every one. The sample carries 210,000 or so clones, roughly 73% recorded once. The material sequenced was peripheral blood. These receptors were collected from a woman aged 80 or over with active or convalescent COVID-19.

The CDR3 DNA reads TGCGCCAGCAGCCCAGGCACAGGGGCGATGAACACTGAAGCTTTCTTT. This translates into CASSPGTGAMNTEAFF. J is TRBJ1-1 and V is TRBV5-1, with TRBD1 matching over 7 bases. The CDR3 runs 16 residues. Looked up from germline, CDR1 is SGHRS and CDR2 is YFSETQ. After removal of 4 bases from V and 0 bases from J, the junction contained 9 bases not matched to a gene.

This sequence joins TRBV6-6 and TRBJ1-4; D gene ambiguous. Per the germline V gene, CDR1 is MNHNY and CDR2 is SVGAGI (reference sequence). The length of the CDR3 is 13 residues. Between the trimmed V and J ends, which lost 2 bases and 5 bases, there was a span of 6 bases. The DNA for the CDR3 is TGTGCCAGCAGTTACACGGGGAATGAAAAACTGTTTTTT. Translated, it gives CASSYTGNEKLFF.